This entry features one T cell receptor (beta chain) sequence. Antigen: not known. The data are from a study of shared clonotypes between healthy human individuals. Findings and limits, study-wide: The sampled material consisted only of blood, and tissue repertoires are likely to differ. Approximately 5.4% of naive CD4 clonotypes were common to a few donors.

Sequencing used immunoSEQ multiplex PCR; TCRdb keeps in-frame clones, though not all of them. Among around 2.5 million clones listed, over 85% were seen once. Donors included only healthy HIV-negative adults lacking recent acute infections or vaccinations. This CDR3 is built from 15 residues. Per the germline V gene, CDR1 is LNHDA and CDR2 is SQIVND (reference sequence). V was pared by 5 bases and J by 1 base, with 4 bases of the junction left unmatched. The chain is built from TRBV19 and TRBJ2-5; TRBD2 agrees at 10 bases. The source is a man between 18 and 35 years old in good health. Some clones in this sample may be carry-over from other donors' samples. The sequenced sample was naive CD4+ T cells from PBMCs. Indicated subset: CD45RA+ positively selected. CDR3 protein: CASSPGTSAQETQYF. The CDR3 DNA reads as TGTGCCAGTAGTCCGGGGACTAGCGCCCAAGAGACCCAGTACTTC.